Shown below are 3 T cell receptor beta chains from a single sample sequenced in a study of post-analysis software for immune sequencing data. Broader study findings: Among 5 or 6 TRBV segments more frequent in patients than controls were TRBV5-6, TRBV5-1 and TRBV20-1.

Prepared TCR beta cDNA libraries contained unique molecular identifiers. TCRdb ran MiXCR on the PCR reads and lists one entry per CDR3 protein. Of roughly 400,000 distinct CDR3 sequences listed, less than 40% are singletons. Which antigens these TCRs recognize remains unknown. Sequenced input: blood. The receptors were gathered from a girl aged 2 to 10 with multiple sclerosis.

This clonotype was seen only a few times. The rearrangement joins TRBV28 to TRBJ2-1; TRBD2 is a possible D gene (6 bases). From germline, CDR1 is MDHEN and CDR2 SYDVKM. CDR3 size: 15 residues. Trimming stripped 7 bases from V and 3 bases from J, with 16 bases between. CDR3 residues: CASTETGLRYNEQFF. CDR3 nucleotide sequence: TGTGCCAGCACGGAAACGGGACTTCGCTACAATGAGCAGTTCTTC.

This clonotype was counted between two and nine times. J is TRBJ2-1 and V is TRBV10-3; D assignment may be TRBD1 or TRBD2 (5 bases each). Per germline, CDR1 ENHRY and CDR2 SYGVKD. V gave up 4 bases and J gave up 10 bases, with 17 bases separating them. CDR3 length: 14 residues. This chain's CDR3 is CAISVGTMAREQFF. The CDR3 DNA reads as TGTGCCATCAGTGTGGGGACCATGGCTAGGGAGCAGTTCTTC.

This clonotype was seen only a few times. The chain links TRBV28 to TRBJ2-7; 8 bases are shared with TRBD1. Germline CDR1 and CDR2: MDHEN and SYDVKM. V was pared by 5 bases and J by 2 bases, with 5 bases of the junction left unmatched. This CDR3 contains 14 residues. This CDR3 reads CASSTRGLPYEQYF. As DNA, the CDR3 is TGTGCCAGCAGTACCAGGGGGCTTCCCTACGAGCAGTACTTC.